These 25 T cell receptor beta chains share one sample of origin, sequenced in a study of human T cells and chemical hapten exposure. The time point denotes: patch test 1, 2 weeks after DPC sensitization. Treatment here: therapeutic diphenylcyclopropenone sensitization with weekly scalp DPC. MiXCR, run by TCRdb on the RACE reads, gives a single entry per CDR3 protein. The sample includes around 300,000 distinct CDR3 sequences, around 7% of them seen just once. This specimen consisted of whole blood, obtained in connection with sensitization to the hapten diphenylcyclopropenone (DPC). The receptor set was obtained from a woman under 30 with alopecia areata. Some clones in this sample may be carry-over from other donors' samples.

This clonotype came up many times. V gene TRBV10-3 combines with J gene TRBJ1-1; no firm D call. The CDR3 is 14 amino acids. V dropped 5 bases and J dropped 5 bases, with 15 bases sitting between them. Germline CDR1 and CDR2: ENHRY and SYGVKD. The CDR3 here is CAISRLQEKTEAFF. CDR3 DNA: TGTGCCATCAGTAGACTCCAGGAGAAGACTGAAGCTTTCTTT.

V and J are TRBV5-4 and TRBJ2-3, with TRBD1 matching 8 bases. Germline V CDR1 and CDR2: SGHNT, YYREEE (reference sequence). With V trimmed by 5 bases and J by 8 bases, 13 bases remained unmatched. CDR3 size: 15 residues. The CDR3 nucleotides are TGTGCCAGCAGTTCTGGACAGGGCATGGGTGGTACGCAGTATTTT. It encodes CASSSGQGMGGTQYF.

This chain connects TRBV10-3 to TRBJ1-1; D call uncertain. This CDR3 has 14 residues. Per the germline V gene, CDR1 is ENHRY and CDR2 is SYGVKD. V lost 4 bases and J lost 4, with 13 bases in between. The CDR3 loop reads CAISVNGGATEAFF. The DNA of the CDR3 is TGTGCCATCAGTGTAAACGGTGGCGCCACTGAAGCTTTCTTT.

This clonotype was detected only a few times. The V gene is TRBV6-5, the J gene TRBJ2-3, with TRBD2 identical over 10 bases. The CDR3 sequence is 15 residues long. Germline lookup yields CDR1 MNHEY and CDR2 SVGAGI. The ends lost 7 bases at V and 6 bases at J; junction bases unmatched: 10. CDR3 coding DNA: TGTGCCAGCAATCTACTAGCGGGGACGTCTGATACGCAGTATTTT. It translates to CASNLLAGTSDTQYF.

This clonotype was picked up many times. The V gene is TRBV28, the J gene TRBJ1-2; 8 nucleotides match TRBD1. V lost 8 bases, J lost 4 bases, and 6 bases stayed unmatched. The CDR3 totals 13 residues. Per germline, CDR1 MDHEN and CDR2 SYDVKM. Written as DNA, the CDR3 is TGTGCCAGCGGGGACAGGACCCCCTATGGCTACACCTTC. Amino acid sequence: CASGDRTPYGYTF.

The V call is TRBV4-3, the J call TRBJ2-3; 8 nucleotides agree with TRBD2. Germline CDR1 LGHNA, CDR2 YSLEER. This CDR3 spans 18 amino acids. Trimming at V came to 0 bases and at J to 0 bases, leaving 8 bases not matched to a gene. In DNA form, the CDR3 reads TGCGCCAGCAGCCAAGATCCAGCGGGGGCCACTAGCACAGATACGCAGTATTTT. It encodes CASSQDPAGATSTDTQYF.

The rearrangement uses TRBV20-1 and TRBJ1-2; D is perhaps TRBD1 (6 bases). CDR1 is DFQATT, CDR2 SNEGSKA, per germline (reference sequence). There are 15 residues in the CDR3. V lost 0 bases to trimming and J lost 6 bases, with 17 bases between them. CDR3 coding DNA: TGCAGTGCTAGAGATAGAAGGACAGAGACTAATGGCTACACCTTC. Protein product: CSARDRRTETNGYTF.

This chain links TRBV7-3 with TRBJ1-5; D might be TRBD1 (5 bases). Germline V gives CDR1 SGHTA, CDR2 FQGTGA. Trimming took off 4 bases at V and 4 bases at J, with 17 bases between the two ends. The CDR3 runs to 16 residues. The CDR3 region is CASSSAREYHNQPQHF. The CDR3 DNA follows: TGTGCCAGCAGCTCCGCCAGGGAATACCATAATCAGCCCCAGCATTTT.

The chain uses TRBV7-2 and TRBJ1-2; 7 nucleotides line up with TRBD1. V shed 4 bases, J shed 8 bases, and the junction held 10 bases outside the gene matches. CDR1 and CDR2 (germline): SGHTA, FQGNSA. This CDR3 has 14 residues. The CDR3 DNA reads TGTGCCAGCAGCTCGCGACAGGGCTCCTCAGGCTACACCTTC. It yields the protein CASSSRQGSSGYTF.

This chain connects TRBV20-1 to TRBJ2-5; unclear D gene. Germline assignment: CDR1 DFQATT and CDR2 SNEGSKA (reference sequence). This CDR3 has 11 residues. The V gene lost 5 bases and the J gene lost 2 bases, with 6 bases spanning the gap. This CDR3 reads CSAHDQETQYF. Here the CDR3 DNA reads TGCAGTGCTCATGATCAAGAGACCCAGTACTTC.

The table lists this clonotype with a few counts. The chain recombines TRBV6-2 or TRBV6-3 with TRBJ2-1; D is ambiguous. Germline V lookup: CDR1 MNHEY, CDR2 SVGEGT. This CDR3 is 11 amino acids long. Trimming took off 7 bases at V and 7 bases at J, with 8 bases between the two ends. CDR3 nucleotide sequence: TGTGCCAGCATTCGTGGGAATGAGCAGTTCTTC. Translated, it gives CASIRGNEQFF.

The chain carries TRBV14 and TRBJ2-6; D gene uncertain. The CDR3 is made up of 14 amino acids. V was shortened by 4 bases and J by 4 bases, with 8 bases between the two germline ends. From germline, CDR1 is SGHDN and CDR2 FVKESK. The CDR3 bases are TGTGCCAGCAGCCGCAGGTCAGGGGCCAACGTCCTGACTTTC. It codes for CASSRRSGANVLTF.

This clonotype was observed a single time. The CDR3 protein is CASSMRGQELFF. DNA of the CDR3: TGTGCCAGCAGTATGAGGGGGCAGGAGCTGTTTTTT. The chain combines TRBV25-1 with TRBJ2-2; 7 nucleotides align to TRBD1. Germline CDR1 is MGHDK and CDR2 is SYGVNS. Germline trimming cut 5 bases from V and 10 bases from J; bases unmatched to any gene: 4. The CDR3 length is 12 residues.

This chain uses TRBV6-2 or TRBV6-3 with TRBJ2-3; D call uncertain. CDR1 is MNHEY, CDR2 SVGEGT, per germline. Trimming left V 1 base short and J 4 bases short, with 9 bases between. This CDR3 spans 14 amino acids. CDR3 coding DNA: TGTGCCAGCAGTTACTACAAGATCGCAGATACGCAGTATTTT. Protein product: CASSYYKIADTQYF.

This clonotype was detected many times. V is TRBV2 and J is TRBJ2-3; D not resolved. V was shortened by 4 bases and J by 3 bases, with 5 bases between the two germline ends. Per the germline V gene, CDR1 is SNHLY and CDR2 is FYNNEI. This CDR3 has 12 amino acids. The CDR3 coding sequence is TGTGCCAGCAGTGTGGGTACAGATACGCAGTATTTT. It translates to CASSVGTDTQYF.

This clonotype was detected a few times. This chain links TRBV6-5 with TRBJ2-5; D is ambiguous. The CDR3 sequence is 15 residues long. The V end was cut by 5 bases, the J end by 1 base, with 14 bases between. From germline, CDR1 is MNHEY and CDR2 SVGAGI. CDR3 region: CASSAFFAPQETQYF. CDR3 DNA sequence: TGTGCCAGCAGTGCTTTTTTCGCGCCCCAAGAGACCCAGTACTTC.

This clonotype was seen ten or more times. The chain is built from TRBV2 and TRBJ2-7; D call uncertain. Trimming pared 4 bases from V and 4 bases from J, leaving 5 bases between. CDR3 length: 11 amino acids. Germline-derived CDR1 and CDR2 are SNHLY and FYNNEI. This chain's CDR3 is CASSVGYEQYF. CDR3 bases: TGTGCCAGCAGTGTCGGATACGAGCAGTACTTC. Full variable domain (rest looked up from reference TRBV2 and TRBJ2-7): EPEVTQTPSHQVTQMGQEVILRCVPISNHLYFYWYRQILGQKVEFLVSFYNNEISEKSEIFDDQFSVERPDGSNFTLKIRSTKLEDSAMYFCASSVGYEQYFGPGTRLTVT.

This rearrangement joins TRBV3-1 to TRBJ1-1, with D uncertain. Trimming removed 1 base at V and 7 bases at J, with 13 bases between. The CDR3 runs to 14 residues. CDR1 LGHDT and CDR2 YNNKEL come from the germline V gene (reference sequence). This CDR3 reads CASSQVSSYGEAFF. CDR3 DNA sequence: TGTGCCAGCAGCCAAGTTTCGAGTTACGGTGAAGCTTTCTTT.

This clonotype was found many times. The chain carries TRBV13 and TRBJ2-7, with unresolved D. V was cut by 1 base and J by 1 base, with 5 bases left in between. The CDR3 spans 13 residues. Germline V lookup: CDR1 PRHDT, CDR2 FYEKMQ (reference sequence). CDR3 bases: TGTGCCAGCAGCTTAGTCAGATCCTACGAGCAGTACTTC. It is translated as CASSLVRSYEQYF.

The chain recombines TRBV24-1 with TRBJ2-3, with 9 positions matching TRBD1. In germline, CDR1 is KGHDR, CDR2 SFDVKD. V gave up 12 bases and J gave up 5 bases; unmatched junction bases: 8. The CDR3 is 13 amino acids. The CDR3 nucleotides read TGTGCCGCCCGTGGGACAGGGAAAGATACGCAGTATTTT. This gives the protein CAARGTGKDTQYF.

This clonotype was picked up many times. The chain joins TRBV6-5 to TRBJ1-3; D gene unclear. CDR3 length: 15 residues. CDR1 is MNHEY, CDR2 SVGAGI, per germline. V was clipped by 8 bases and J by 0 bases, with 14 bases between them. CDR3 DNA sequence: TGTGCCAGCCATCCGACTGGAGGCTCTGGAAACACCATATATTTT. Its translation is CASHPTGGSGNTIYF.

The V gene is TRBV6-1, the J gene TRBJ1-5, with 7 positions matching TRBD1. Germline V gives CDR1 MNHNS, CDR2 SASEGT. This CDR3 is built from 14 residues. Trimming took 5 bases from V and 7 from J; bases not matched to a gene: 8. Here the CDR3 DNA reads TGTGCCAGCAGTTTCGACAGGGATGGCCAGCCCCAGCATTTT. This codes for CASSFDRDGQPQHF.

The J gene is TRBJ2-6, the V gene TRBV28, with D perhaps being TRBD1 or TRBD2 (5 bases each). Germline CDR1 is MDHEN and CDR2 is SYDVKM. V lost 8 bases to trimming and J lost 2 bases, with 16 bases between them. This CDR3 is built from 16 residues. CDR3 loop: CASGLTQGAGANVLTF. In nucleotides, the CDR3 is TGTGCCAGCGGCTTGACCCAGGGAGCTGGGGCCAACGTCCTGACTTTC.

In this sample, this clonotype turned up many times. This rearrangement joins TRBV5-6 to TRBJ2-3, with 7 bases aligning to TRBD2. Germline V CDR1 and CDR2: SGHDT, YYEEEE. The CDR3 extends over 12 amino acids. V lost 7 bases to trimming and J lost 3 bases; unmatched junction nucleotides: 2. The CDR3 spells CASAGVTDTQYF. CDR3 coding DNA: TGTGCCAGCGCGGGGGTTACAGATACGCAGTATTTT.

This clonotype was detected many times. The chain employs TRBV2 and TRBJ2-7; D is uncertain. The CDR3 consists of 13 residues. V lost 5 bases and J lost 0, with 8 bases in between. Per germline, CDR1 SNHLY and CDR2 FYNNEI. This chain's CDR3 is CASSLPFSYEQYF. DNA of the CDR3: TGTGCCAGCAGTTTACCGTTCTCCTACGAGCAGTACTTC.